These 10 T cell receptor beta chains were sequenced from one sample in a study of vaccination effects on CD4 cells after COVID-19. Culturing for more than eight days preceded CD4+ T cell isolation. Each participant was given two doses of one vaccine (BNT162b2 or mRNA-1273). These receptors are not linked to any known antigen. The method was immunoSEQ multiplex PCR; TCRdb's version includes in-frame clones alone and lacks a portion of them. The table has nearly 45,000 clones, 55% to 85% seen once; the top ten hold under 10%. The specimen comprised CD4+ T cells from PBMCs cultured without peptide, sampled after COVID-19 vaccination. Every receptor here comes from a human donor who received a COVID-19 vaccine.

The rearrangement uses TRBV25-1 and TRBJ2-5; a weak D match, TRBD2 (5 bases). Germline V lookup: CDR1 MGHDK, CDR2 SYGVNS. This CDR3 has 13 residues. V shed 7 bases and J shed 1 base, with 10 bases lying between them. The CDR3 spells CASNEGSQETQYF. The CDR3 coding sequence is TGTGCCAGCAATGAGGGAAGCCAAGAGACCCAGTACTTC.

V gene TRBV28 combines with J gene TRBJ2-7; D might be TRBD1 or TRBD2, each matching 5 bases. V gave up 3 bases and J gave up 0 bases, with 12 bases separating them. The CDR3 extends over 15 amino acids. Germline V lookup: CDR1 MDHEN, CDR2 SYDVKM. CDR3 loop: CASSLVGVSSYEQYF. The CDR3 bases are TGTGCCAGCAGTTTGGTGGGGGTCAGCTCCTACGAGCAGTACTTC.

The chain combines TRBV27 with TRBJ1-2; TRBD1 agrees at 8 bases. Germline CDR1 reads MNHEY; CDR2 reads SMNVEV (reference sequence). The CDR3 extends over 16 amino acids. The V and J ends lost 6 bases and 1 base, in that order; junction bases with no gene match: 10. CDR3 protein: CASSMTGVRVNYGYTF. The CDR3 nucleotides read TGTGCCAGCAGCATGACAGGGGTCCGGGTTAACTATGGCTACACCTTC.

This clone showed up just a few times. The chain couples TRBV18 to TRBJ2-5; D unclear. The CDR3 runs to 13 residues. V was clipped by 3 bases and J by 5 bases, with 10 bases between them. Per germline, CDR1 KGHSH and CDR2 LQKENI. Here the CDR3 DNA reads TGTGCCAGCTCACCCGGCTTGCCCGAGACCCAGTACTTC. This sequence encodes CASSPGLPETQYF.

This chain joins TRBV6-5 and TRBJ1-4; perhaps TRBD1 as D (6 bases). This CDR3 has 15 residues. The germline CDR1 and CDR2 sequences are MNHEY and SVGAGI. The V gene lost 2 bases and the J gene lost 7 bases, with 14 bases spanning the gap. The CDR3 bases are TGTGCCAGCAGTTACCCGAAGGGGGGTACTGAAAAACTGTTTTTT. This translates into CASSYPKGGTEKLFF.

V usage is TRBV12-3 or TRBV12-4 and J usage is TRBJ2-3; D uncertain. This CDR3 has 12 amino acids. Trimming removed 4 bases from V and 3 bases from J, with 5 bases in between. The CDR3 DNA sequence: TGTGCCAGCAGTTCACGTACAGATACGCAGTATTTT. This gives the protein CASSSRTDTQYF.

This clone was counted a few times. The chain joins TRBV3-1 (or the pseudogene TRBV3-2) to TRBJ2-2, with D possibly being TRBD1 or TRBD2 (5 bases each). The CDR3 consists of 14 residues. V was cut by 6 bases and J by 6 bases, with 14 bases left in between. The germline V gene has CDR1 LGHDT and CDR2 YNNKEL (reference sequence). The CDR3 here is CASSLGTTSGELFF. CDR3 DNA sequence: TGTGCCAGCAGTCTAGGGACCACCTCCGGGGAGCTGTTTTTT.

This clone appeared a single time. The V gene is TRBV7-2, the J gene TRBJ2-5, with 10 bases lining up with TRBD2. CDR1 and CDR2 (germline): SGHTA, FQGNSA. Trimming cost V 6 bases and J 2 bases; bases outside gene matches: 12. The CDR3 totals 17 residues. The CDR3 protein is CASRGVWPSGSQETQYF. The DNA for the CDR3 is TGTGCCAGCAGAGGAGTCTGGCCTAGCGGGAGTCAAGAGACCCAGTACTTC. The full variable domain, rest sourced from reference TRBV7-2 and TRBJ2-5, is GAGVSQSPSNKVTEKGKDVELRCDPISGHTALYWYRQSLGQGLEFLIYFQGNSAPDKSGLPSDRFSAERTGGSVSTLTIQRTQQEDSAVYLCASRGVWPSGSQETQYFGPGTRLLVL.

V gene TRBV20-1 combines with J gene TRBJ2-5; D remains ambiguous. The germline CDR1 and CDR2 sequences are DFQATT and SNEGSKA (reference sequence). CDR3 size: 10 residues. V was clipped by 0 bases and J by 5 bases, with 1 base between them. The CDR3 sequence: CSARDETQYF. CDR3 nucleotides: TGCAGTGCTAGAGATGAGACCCAGTACTTC.

This clone has just one count. The chain links TRBV3-1 (or the pseudogene TRBV3-2) to TRBJ2-7, with 7 positions matching TRBD2. The CDR3 is made up of 14 amino acids. V lost 2 bases, J lost 7 bases, and 8 bases stayed unmatched. Germline loops: CDR1 LGHDT, CDR2 YNNKEL (reference sequence). As DNA, the CDR3 is TGTGCCAGCAGCCAAAGCGGGGCGCCCGGGGAGCAGTACTTC. It translates to CASSQSGAPGEQYF.